The clone carrying this T cell receptor beta chain is medium-sized. As yet, its antigen is unknown. The read terminates 3 residues ahead of where the CDR3 ends, so the germline J gene completes it. This entry belongs to a study of T cell clonality in common variable immunodeficiency. Study-level points and caveats: Fewer deletions and N-nucleotide insertions were reportedly seen in common variable immunodeficiency TCR beta sequences.

Sequencing used immunoSEQ multiplex PCR; TCRdb keeps in-frame clones, though not all of them. The profile covers 2,500 to 3,000 clones, none occurring a single time. Germline lookup yields CDR1 DFQATT and CDR2 SNEGSKA (reference sequence). Trimming shortened V by 0 bases and J by 1 base, and 13 bases separated the two germline ends. The CDR3 loop spans 16 amino acids. The source material was peripheral blood mononuclear cells. V usage is TRBV20-1 and J usage is TRBJ1-5, with unresolved D. The sequence was collected from a human donor with common variable immunodeficiency. CDR3 sequence reads: CSARDLEAPSNQPQHF. Partial CDR3 DNA: TGCAGTGCTAGAGATCTCGAGGCCCCGAGCAATCAGCCC.